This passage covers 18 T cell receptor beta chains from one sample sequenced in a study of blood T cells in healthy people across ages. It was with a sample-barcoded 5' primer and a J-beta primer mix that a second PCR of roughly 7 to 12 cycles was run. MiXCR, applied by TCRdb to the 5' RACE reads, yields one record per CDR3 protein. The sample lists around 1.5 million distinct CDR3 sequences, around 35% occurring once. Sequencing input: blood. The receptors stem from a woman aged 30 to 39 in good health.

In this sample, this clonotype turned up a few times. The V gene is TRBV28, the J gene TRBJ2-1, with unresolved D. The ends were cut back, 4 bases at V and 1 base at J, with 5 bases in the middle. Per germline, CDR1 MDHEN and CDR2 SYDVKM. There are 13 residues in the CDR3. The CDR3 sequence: CASSSESYNEQFF. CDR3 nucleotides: TGTGCCAGCAGTTCCGAGTCCTACAATGAGCAGTTCTTC.

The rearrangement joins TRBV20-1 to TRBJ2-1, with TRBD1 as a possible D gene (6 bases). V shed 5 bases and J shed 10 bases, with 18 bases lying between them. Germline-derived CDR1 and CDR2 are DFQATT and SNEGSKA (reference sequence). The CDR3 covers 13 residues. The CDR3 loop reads CSAGGQSLGEQFF. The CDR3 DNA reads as TGCAGTGCTGGCGGACAGTCCCTCGGGGAGCAGTTCTTC.

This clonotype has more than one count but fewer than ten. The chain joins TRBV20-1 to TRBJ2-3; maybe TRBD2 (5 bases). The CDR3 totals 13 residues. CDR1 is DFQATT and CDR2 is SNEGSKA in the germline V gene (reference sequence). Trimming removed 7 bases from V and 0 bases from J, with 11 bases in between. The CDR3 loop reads CSGARTSTDTQYF. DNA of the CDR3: TGCAGTGGGGCGCGGACTAGCACAGATACGCAGTATTTT.

Written as DNA, the CDR3 is TGTGCCAGCAGTTTTGGGGCAGGGATCACAGATACGCAGTATTTT. Translation: CASSFGAGITDTQYF. The chain employs TRBV28 and TRBJ2-3; D might be TRBD1 (5 bases). Per the germline V gene, CDR1 is MDHEN and CDR2 is SYDVKM. The V end lost 3 bases, the J end lost 2 bases, and 12 bases lay between the germline ends. This CDR3 has 15 amino acids.

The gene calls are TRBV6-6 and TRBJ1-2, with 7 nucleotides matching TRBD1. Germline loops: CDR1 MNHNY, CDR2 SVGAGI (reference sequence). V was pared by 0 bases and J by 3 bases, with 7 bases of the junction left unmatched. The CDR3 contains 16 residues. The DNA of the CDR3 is TGTGCCAGCAGTTACTCAGCGCGACAGGGAGACTATGGCTACACCTTC. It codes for CASSYSARQGDYGYTF.

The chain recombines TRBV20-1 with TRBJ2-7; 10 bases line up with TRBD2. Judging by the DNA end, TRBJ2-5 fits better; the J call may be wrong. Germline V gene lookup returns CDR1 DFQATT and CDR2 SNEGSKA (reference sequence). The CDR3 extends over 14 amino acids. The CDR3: CSASQRGGDETQYF. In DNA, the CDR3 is TGCAGTGCTAGTCAGCGGGGGGGCGATGAGACCCAGTACTTC.

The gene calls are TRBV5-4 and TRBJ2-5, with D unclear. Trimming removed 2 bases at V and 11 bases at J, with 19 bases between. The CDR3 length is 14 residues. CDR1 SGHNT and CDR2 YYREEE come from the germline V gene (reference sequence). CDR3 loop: CASSFRNREVEQYF. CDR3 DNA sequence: TGTGCCAGCAGCTTCAGGAACAGAGAGGTGGAGCAGTACTTC.

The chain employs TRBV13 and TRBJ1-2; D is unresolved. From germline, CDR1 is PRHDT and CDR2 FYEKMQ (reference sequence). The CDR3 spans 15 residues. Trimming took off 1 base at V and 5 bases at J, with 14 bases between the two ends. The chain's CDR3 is CASSLAGVQNYGYTF. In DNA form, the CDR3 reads TGTGCCAGCAGCTTAGCCGGGGTCCAAAATTATGGCTACACCTTC.

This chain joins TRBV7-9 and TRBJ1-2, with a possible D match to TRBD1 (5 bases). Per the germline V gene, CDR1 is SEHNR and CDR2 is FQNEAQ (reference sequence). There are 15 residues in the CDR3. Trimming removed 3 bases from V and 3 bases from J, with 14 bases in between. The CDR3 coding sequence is TGTGCCAGCAGCTTCCAGACAGCACAGGACTATGGCTACACCTTC. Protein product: CASSFQTAQDYGYTF.

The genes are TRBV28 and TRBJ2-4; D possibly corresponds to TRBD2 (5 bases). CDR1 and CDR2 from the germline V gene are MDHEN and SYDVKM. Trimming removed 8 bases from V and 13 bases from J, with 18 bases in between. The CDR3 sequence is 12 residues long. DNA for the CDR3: TGTGCCAGCTCCCTTGGAGGCCGGCGGCAGTACTTC. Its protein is CASSLGGRRQYF.

Here the CDR3 DNA reads TGCAGTGCTAGGACCCCAGGAATCAACACTGAAGCTTTCTTT. Amino acids: CSARTPGINTEAFF. This chain uses TRBV20-1 with TRBJ1-1; the D is unclear. There are 14 residues in the CDR3. The germline V and J ends were trimmed by 3 bases and 2 bases, with 13 bases remaining between them. Germline V gene sequence: CDR1 DFQATT, CDR2 SNEGSKA (reference sequence).

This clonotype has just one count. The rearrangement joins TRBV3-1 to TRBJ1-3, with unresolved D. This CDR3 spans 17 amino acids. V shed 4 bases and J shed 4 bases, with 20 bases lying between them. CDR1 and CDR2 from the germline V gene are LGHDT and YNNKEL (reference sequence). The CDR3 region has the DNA TGTGCCAGCAGCCTGGCCAGGACCAGCTCTCGGGGAAACACCATATATTTT. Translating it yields CASSLARTSSRGNTIYF.

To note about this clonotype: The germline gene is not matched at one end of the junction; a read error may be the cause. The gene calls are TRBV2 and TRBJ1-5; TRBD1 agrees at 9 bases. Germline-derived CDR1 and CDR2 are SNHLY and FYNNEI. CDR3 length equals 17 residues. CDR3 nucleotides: TGTGCCGGCAGTGCGTCCAGGACAGGGGCTAGCAATCAGCCCCAGCATTTT. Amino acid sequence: CAGSASRTGASNQPQHF.

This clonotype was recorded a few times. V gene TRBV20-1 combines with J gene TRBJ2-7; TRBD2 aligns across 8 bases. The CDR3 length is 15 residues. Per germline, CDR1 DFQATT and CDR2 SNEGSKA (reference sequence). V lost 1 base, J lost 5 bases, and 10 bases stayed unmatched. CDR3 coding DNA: TGCAGTGCTAGAGTCAGCGGGAGCTCCCCCAACGAGCAGTACTTC. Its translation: CSARVSGSSPNEQYF.

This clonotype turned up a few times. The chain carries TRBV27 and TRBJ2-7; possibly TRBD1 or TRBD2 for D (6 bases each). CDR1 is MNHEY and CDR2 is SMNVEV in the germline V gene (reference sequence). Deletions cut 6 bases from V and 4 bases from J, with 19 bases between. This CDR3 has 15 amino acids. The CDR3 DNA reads TGTGCCAGCAGCTCCAAAAGGGGGGAGTGGTACGAGCAGTACTTC. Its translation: CASSSKRGEWYEQYF.

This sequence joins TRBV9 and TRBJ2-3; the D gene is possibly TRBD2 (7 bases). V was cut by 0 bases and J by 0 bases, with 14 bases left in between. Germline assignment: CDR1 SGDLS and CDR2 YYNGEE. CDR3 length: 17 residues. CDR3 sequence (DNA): TGTGCCAGCAGCGTAGCCGTGGGGGGGGCTAGCACAGATACGCAGTATTTT. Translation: CASSVAVGGASTDTQYF. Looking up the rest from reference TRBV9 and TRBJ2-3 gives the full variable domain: DSGVTQTPKHLITATGQRVTLRCSPRSGDLSVYWYQQSLDQGLQFLIQYYNGEERAKGNILERFSAQQFPDLHSELNLSSLELGDSALYFCASSVAVGGASTDTQYFGPGTRLTVL.

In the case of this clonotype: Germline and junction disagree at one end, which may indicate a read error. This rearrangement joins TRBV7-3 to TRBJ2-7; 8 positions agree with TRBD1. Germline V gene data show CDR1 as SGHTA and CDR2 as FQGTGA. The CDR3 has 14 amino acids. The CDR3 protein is CASSLTGGRAEQYF. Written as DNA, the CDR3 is TGTGCCAGCAGCCTAACAGGGGGTCGGGCCGAGCAGTACTTC. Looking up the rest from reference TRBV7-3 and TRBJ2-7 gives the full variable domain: GAGVSQTPSNKVTEKGKYVELRCDPISGHTALYWYRQSLGQGPEFLIYFQGTGAADDSGLPNDRFFAVRPEGSVSTLKIQRTERGDSAVYLCASSLTGGRAEQYFGPGTRLTVT.

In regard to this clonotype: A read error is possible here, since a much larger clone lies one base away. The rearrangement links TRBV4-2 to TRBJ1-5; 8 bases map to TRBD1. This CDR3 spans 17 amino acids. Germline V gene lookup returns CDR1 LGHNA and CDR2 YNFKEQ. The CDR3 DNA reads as TGTGTCAGCAGCCAAGATCTTCGACAGGGGCTAATTCAGCCCCAGCATTTT. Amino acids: CVSSQDLRQGLIQPQHF.